The 32 T cell receptor beta chains below all came from one sample that was sequenced in a study of T-cell memory formation after mild COVID-19. TCRdb processed the 5' RACE reads anew with MiXCR; each CDR3 protein has one entry. The sample includes tens of thousands of distinct CDR3 sequences, about 10% seen only once; the top ten take 25% to 30%. Material for sequencing was PBMCs or a T cell subset sorted from them (not recorded which). These receptors originate from a man aged 18 to 30 who had mild COVID-19 (a few samples of this study predate the infection). Cell type and time point are not known.

This clonotype has ten or more counts. The gene calls are TRBV12-3 or TRBV12-4 and TRBJ2-7; 7 bases fit TRBD2. V dropped 3 bases and J dropped 1; count of bases not matched to a gene: 3. This CDR3 spans 14 amino acids. The chain's CDR3 is CASSFTSASYEQYF. CDR3 DNA: TGTGCCAGCAGTTTTACTAGCGCATCCTACGAGCAGTACTTC.

This clonotype has ten or more counts. This chain connects TRBV5-1 to TRBJ2-5; D is possibly TRBD1 (6 bases). Trimming left V 3 bases short and J 5 bases short, with 11 bases between. The V gene's germline CDR1 is SGHRS and CDR2 YFSETQ. The CDR3 runs 13 residues. The CDR3 DNA sequence: TGCGCCAGCAGCTCTCCAGGGGAGGAGACCCAGTACTTC. Protein sequence: CASSSPGEETQYF.

The gene calls are TRBV7-3 and TRBJ1-3; no firm D call. Per germline, CDR1 SGHTA and CDR2 FQGTGA. This CDR3 is 15 amino acids long. V lost 5 bases and J lost 3, with 14 bases in between. The CDR3 spells CASSAHGSHGNTIYF. For the CDR3, the DNA is TGTGCCAGCAGCGCCCACGGGTCTCATGGAAACACCATATATTTT.

This clonotype has a count of ten or more. The chain links TRBV3-1 to TRBJ2-3; 11 bases align to TRBD2. Per the germline V gene, CDR1 is LGHDT and CDR2 is YNNKEL (reference sequence). The CDR3 runs 17 residues. Germline trimming cut 1 base from V and 5 bases from J; bases unmatched to any gene: 8. CDR3 region: CASSQGSASGGLDTQYF. CDR3 nucleotides: TGTGCCAGCAGCCAAGGGTCCGCTAGCGGGGGGTTAGATACGCAGTATTTT.

This clonotype has ten or more counts. This chain uses TRBV4-1 with TRBJ2-3; the D gene is possibly TRBD1 (5 bases). V lost 5 bases to trimming and J lost 1 base, with 19 bases between them. The CDR3 spans 17 residues. Germline V CDR1 and CDR2: MGHRA, YSYEKL. The CDR3 is CASSIRSQGIGTDTQYF. For the CDR3, the DNA is TGCGCCAGCAGCATCAGAAGTCAGGGTATAGGCACAGATACGCAGTATTTT.

This clonotype was found many times. The genes are TRBV7-2 and TRBJ2-5; D perhaps matches TRBD2 (5 bases). The CDR3 length is 11 residues. Germline lookup yields CDR1 SGHTA and CDR2 FQGNSA. Trimming cost V 8 bases and J 5 bases, with 9 bases left between them. In DNA form, the CDR3 reads TGTGCCAGCGCCCAGCGGGAGACCCAGTACTTC. Its translation: CASAQRETQYF.

This clonotype has ten or more counts. The chain employs TRBV7-2 and TRBJ1-1, with D unresolved. Germline loops: CDR1 SGHTA, CDR2 FQGNSA. V lost 0 bases, J lost 3 bases, and 11 bases lay in between. CDR3 length: 15 amino acids. In DNA form, the CDR3 reads TGTGCCAGCAGCTTAGCCCAGGTGGGTGACACTGAAGCTTTCTTT. Its protein product is CASSLAQVGDTEAFF.

This clonotype came up many times. V and J are TRBV18 and TRBJ2-1, with 8 bases matching TRBD1. V trimming: 6 bases; J trimming: 9 bases; junction bases outside the gene matches: 16. Per the germline V gene, CDR1 is KGHSH and CDR2 is LQKENI. This CDR3 has 16 residues. CDR3 loop: CASSPMAGGKYGEQFF. As DNA, the CDR3 is TGTGCCAGCTCCCCGATGGCAGGGGGCAAATACGGTGAGCAGTTCTTC.

In its sample, this clonotype was seen many times. The CDR3 sequence is CASSLEASGGAYNEQFF. In DNA, the CDR3 is TGTGCCAGCAGCTTAGAGGCTAGCGGGGGGGCCTACAATGAGCAGTTCTTC. The rearrangement joins TRBV11-2 to TRBJ2-1, with 12 bases matching TRBD2. The V and J ends lost 0 bases and 2 bases, in that order; junction bases with no gene match: 2. CDR1 is SGHAT and CDR2 is FQNNGV in the germline V gene. The length of the CDR3 is 17 residues.

The table lists this clonotype with many counts. The V call is TRBV5-1, the J call TRBJ1-2; D call uncertain. Germline V gene sequence: CDR1 SGHRS, CDR2 YFSETQ. The CDR3 has 14 amino acids. V lost 6 bases and J 4 bases, leaving 16 bases between the germline ends. CDR3 protein: CASKETTQPYGYTF. CDR3 DNA: TGCGCCAGCAAAGAGACAACTCAGCCCTATGGCTACACCTTC.

This clonotype was counted many times. This rearrangement joins TRBV5-1 to TRBJ1-3; D uncertain. The germline V and J ends were trimmed by 0 bases and 7 bases, with 8 bases remaining between them. CDR1 and CDR2 from the germline V gene are SGHRS and YFSETQ. This CDR3 spans 13 amino acids. The DNA of the CDR3 is TGCGCCAGCAGCTTGGGTCAGGATAACACCATATATTTT. Protein: CASSLGQDNTIYF.

This clonotype was seen many times. The chain joins TRBV7-8 to TRBJ2-7, with unresolved D. The CDR3 is 12 amino acids. V was trimmed by 3 bases and J by 0 bases, leaving 3 bases between them. Germline CDR1 reads SGHVS; CDR2 reads FQNEAQ. CDR3 in amino acids: CASSFGSYEQYF. For the CDR3, the DNA is TGTGCCAGCAGCTTCGGCTCCTACGAGCAGTACTTC.

This clonotype has a count of ten or more. CDR3 residues: CSAPYLSTDTQYF. CDR3 DNA: TGCAGTGCACCTTACCTAAGCACAGATACGCAGTATTTT. V gene TRBV20-1 combines with J gene TRBJ2-3; D is unresolved. Trimming left V 6 bases short and J 0 bases short, with 10 bases between. In germline, CDR1 is DFQATT, CDR2 SNEGSKA (reference sequence). The CDR3 is made up of 13 amino acids.

A few counts support this clonotype. The chain links TRBV4-1 to TRBJ1-5; D gene uncertain. The CDR3 spans 13 residues. With 2 bases removed from V and 3 bases from J, the gap between germline ends came to 5 bases. Germline CDR1 is MGHRA and CDR2 is YSYEKL. CDR3: CASSQRVNQPQHF. CDR3 nucleotide sequence: TGCGCCAGCAGCCAACGCGTCAATCAGCCCCAGCATTTT.

This clonotype appeared many times. The chain employs TRBV12-3 or TRBV12-4 and TRBJ2-7; D is undetermined. Trimming stripped 1 base from V and 1 base from J, with 8 bases between. This CDR3 contains 14 residues. The CDR3 reads CASSLGTLSYEQYF. Written as DNA, the CDR3 is TGTGCCAGCAGTTTAGGGACCCTTTCCTACGAGCAGTACTTC.

In its sample, this clonotype was seen many times. V and J are TRBV7-9 and TRBJ1-2; D gene ambiguous. Per the germline V gene, CDR1 is SEHNR and CDR2 is FQNEAQ (reference sequence). V lost 7 bases and J 4 bases, leaving 19 bases between the germline ends. The CDR3 is 15 amino acids. DNA of the CDR3: TGTGCCAGCACTCTCGGTCCCGATGCTGGCTATGGCTACACCTTC. Translating it yields CASTLGPDAGYGYTF.

This clonotype showed up many times. The V and J genes are TRBV5-6 and TRBJ2-3; 12 positions agree with TRBD2. J lost 2 bases, V lost 3 bases, and 4 bases had no gene match. Germline V gene sequence: CDR1 SGHDT, CDR2 YYEEEE. The CDR3 covers 16 residues. Here the CDR3 reads CASSSGLAGYTDTQYF. The CDR3 DNA reads TGTGCCAGCAGCTCGGGACTAGCGGGTTACACAGATACGCAGTATTTT.

This clonotype was seen at least ten times. The chain is built from TRBV11-2 and TRBJ2-7; 7 positions agree with TRBD2. The CDR3 spans 14 residues. The J segment lost 2 bases and the V segment lost 5 bases, leaving 6 bases of the junction unmatched. The germline V gene has CDR1 SGHAT and CDR2 FQNNGV. The chain's CDR3 is CASSQSGAPYEQYF. CDR3 bases: TGTGCCAGCAGCCAAAGCGGGGCGCCCTACGAGCAGTACTTC.

This clonotype has ten or more counts. The chain is built from TRBV5-1 and TRBJ2-1; D is perhaps TRBD2 (6 bases). This CDR3 is built from 14 residues. CDR1 SGHRS and CDR2 YFSETQ come from the germline V gene. Trimming removed 4 bases from V and 8 bases from J, with 16 bases in between. In DNA, the CDR3 is TGCGCCAGCAGCCTGATTAGCGGCGGGGATGAGCAGTTCTTC. Its translation: CASSLISGGDEQFF.

The chain has TRBV20-1 and TRBJ2-5; possibly TRBD1 for D (6 bases). The V and J ends lost 6 bases and 4 bases respectively, with 27 bases between them. From germline, CDR1 is DFQATT and CDR2 SNEGSKA (reference sequence). This CDR3 comprises 17 residues. As DNA, the CDR3 is TGCAGTGCCTCACCCCTTGGGGGCGCGCCGGCAGGAGAGACCCAGTACTTC. This codes for CSASPLGGAPAGETQYF.

This clonotype was seen ten or more times. The V gene is TRBV4-3, the J gene TRBJ1-1; 10 positions agree with TRBD1. This CDR3 region has 15 residues. With V trimmed by 0 bases and J by 4 bases, 2 bases remained unmatched. Germline-derived CDR1 and CDR2 are LGHNA and YSLEER. CDR3 region: CASSQDGTGATEAFF. CDR3 DNA sequence: TGCGCCAGCAGCCAAGACGGGACAGGGGCCACTGAAGCTTTCTTT.

This clonotype was seen at least ten times. The rearrangement joins TRBV5-1 to TRBJ1-4; D remains unclear. Trimming shortened V by 0 bases and J by 8 bases, and 14 bases separated the two germline ends. In germline, CDR1 is SGHRS, CDR2 YFSETQ. The length of the CDR3 is 15 residues. The CDR3 DNA reads as TGCGCCAGCAGCTTGGCCAGCCAGGAGGGAGAAAAACTGTTTTTT. Its translation: CASSLASQEGEKLFF.

Many counts were recorded for this clonotype. The V gene is TRBV29-1, the J gene TRBJ2-6; 9 bases line up with TRBD1. Germline-derived CDR1 and CDR2 are SQVTM and ANQGSEA. The CDR3 is made up of 17 amino acids. V trimming: 6 bases; J trimming: 4 bases; junction bases outside the gene matches: 13. The CDR3 is CSVGAGQGTSGANVLTF. The DNA of the CDR3 is TGCAGCGTGGGAGCGGGACAGGGTACTTCGGGGGCCAACGTCCTGACTTTC.

This clonotype was seen many times. The rearrangement uses TRBV7-2 and TRBJ1-6; maybe TRBD1 (6 bases). Germline values: CDR1 SGHTA, CDR2 FQGNSA. The CDR3 loop spans 15 amino acids. Trimming left V 5 bases short and J 9 bases short, with 17 bases between. CDR3 amino acids: CASSPGVGAASPLHF. Written as DNA, the CDR3 is TGTGCCAGCAGCCCAGGGGTAGGGGCGGCTTCACCCCTCCACTTT.

This clonotype was detected many times. The chain uses TRBV7-2 and TRBJ1-5; D unresolved. This CDR3 is 13 amino acids long. Deletions cut 3 bases from V and 0 bases from J, with 3 bases between. Per the germline V gene, CDR1 is SGHTA and CDR2 is FQGNSA. The CDR3 spells CASSFNSNQPQHF. The CDR3 region has the DNA TGTGCCAGCAGCTTCAATAGCAATCAGCCCCAGCATTTT.

This clonotype was observed at least ten times. The V call is TRBV7-6, the J call TRBJ2-1; D gene ambiguous. This CDR3 has 14 amino acids. Germline CDR1 and CDR2: SGHVS and FNYEAQ. Deletions cut 5 bases from V and 4 bases from J, with 12 bases between. The CDR3 DNA is TGTGCCAGCAGCGCAATAAACACTTACAATGAGCAGTTCTTC. Amino acid sequence: CASSAINTYNEQFF.

In this sample, this clonotype turned up many times. The rearrangement links TRBV7-2 to TRBJ1-3, with D uncertain. The germline CDR1 and CDR2 sequences are SGHTA and FQGNSA. The CDR3 extends over 15 amino acids. Deletions cut 5 bases from V and 0 bases from J, with 11 bases between. The CDR3 here is CASSRRLSSGNTIYF. DNA of the CDR3: TGTGCCAGCAGCCGTAGACTGTCCTCTGGAAACACCATATATTTT.

In its sample, this clonotype was seen many times. The chain is built from TRBV6-2 or TRBV6-3 and TRBJ2-7; D call uncertain. V lost 6 bases, J lost 1 base, and 22 bases lay in between. The CDR3 is 17 residues long. Germline CDR1 reads MNHEY; CDR2 reads SVGEGT. The CDR3 bases are TGTGCCAGCAGCCCCCGACGTAATATGTTGGAGTCCTACGAGCAGTACGTC. The encoded protein is CASSPRRNMLESYEQYV.

The chain links TRBV7-2 to TRBJ2-1, with D unresolved. V lost 5 bases, J lost 3 bases, and 14 bases lay in between. CDR1 SGHTA and CDR2 FQGNSA come from the germline V gene. This CDR3 comprises 15 residues. CDR3 region: CASSPAFDYYNEQFF. The CDR3 DNA is TGTGCCAGCAGCCCCGCTTTCGATTACTACAATGAGCAGTTCTTC. Full variable domain (rest looked up from reference TRBV7-2 and TRBJ2-1): GAGVSQSPSNKVTEKGKDVELRCDPISGHTALYWYRQSLGQGLEFLIYFQGNSAPDKSGLPSDRFSAERTGGSVSTLTIQRTQQEDSAVYLCASSPAFDYYNEQFFGPGTRLTVL.

This clonotype was seen repeatedly, ten times or more. The genes are TRBV20-1 and TRBJ1-5, with 11 bases aligning to TRBD1. The CDR3 covers 17 residues. Looked up from germline, CDR1 is DFQATT and CDR2 is SNEGSKA (reference sequence). With 1 base clipped from V and 2 bases from J, the junction kept 7 bases outside the gene matches. CDR3 sequence reads: CSARVDRGPQGNQPQHF. Written as DNA, the CDR3 is TGCAGTGCTAGAGTGGACAGGGGGCCTCAAGGCAATCAGCCCCAGCATTTT.

V gene TRBV7-2 combines with J gene TRBJ1-2, with D unresolved. The CDR3 sequence is 13 residues long. Germline V CDR1 and CDR2: SGHTA, FQGNSA. Deletions cut 1 base from V and 7 bases from J, with 10 bases between. Written as DNA, the CDR3 is TGTGCCAGCAGCTTAGGTCGTGCGGGTGGCTACACCTTC. Amino acids: CASSLGRAGGYTF.

This clonotype was observed at least ten times. Here the CDR3 reads CASSQKQGDYNEQFF. DNA of the CDR3: TGTGCCAGCAGCCAAAAACAGGGAGACTACAATGAGCAGTTCTTC. The rearrangement links TRBV11-3 to TRBJ2-1; weak D call: TRBD1 (6 bases). CDR3 size: 15 residues. In germline, CDR1 is SGHNT, CDR2 YENEEA. Trimming shortened V by 5 bases and J by 3 bases, and 14 bases separated the two germline ends. The full variable domain, its missing parts supplied by reference TRBV11-3 and TRBJ2-1, is EAGVVQSPRYKIIEKKQPVAFWCNPISGHNTLYWYLQNLGQGPELLIRYENEEAVDDSQLPKDRFSAERLKGVDSTLKIQPAELGDSAVYLCASSQKQGDYNEQFFGPGTRLTVL.